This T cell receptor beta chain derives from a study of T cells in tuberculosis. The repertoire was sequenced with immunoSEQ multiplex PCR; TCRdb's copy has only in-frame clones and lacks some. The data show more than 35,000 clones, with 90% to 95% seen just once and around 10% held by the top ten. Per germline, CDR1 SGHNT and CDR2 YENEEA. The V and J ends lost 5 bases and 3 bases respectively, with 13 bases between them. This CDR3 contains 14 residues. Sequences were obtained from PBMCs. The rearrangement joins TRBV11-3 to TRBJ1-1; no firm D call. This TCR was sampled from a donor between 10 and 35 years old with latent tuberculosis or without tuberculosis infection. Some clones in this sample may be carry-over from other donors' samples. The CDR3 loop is CASSPREGDTEAFF. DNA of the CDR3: TGTGCCAGCAGCCCTAGGGAGGGTGACACTGAAGCTTTCTTT.